The clone carrying this TCR beta chain was counted ten times or more. Its antigen is not identified. The data were taken from a study of T cell responses to AZD1222 COVID-19 vaccine. General study points: Baseline serology detected seropositivity in only six or seven AZD1222 recipients. Donors were chiefly white British, with a greater number of females, and clonal diversity was perhaps underestimated. Targets within unmutated variant regions were reportedly found for nearly half of spike-specific TCRs.

Trimming removed 5 bases from V and 8 bases from J, with 13 bases in between. The CDR3 sequence is 13 residues long. Germline-derived CDR1 and CDR2 are SGHVS and FNYEAQ. Profiling relied on immunoSEQ multiplex PCR, and the TCRdb table lists in-frame clones only, not all of them. In the table there are more than 250,000 clones, approximately 93% of which are singletons. The source was peripheral blood, collected on day 0 of AZD1222 vaccination. The J gene is TRBJ2-1, the V gene TRBV7-6, with D maybe TRBD1 (5 bases). This receptor was identified in an adult in good health. The CDR3 here is CASSPGPNYEQFF. In DNA form, the CDR3 reads TGTGCCAGCAGCCCAGGGCCTAATTATGAGCAGTTCTTC.